Sequencing of this TCR beta chain was carried out in a study of cytomegalovirus exposure and HLA in healthy donors. TCRdb's table, derived via immunoSEQ multiplex PCR, lists solely in-frame clones and lacks some. The sample holds roughly 100,000 clones, about 88% seen once. Germline CDR1 PRHDT, CDR2 FYEKMQ (reference sequence). J was trimmed by 2 bases and V by 5 bases; bases with no gene match: 9. There are 16 residues in the CDR3. Turning to this clone: The target antigen is unknown.

The study, taken as a whole, reports: Clusters of TCRs from the first cohort tended to co-occur in the roughly 120 validation repertoires (as a later analysis found).

A roughly 120-subject validation cohort, separate from the roughly 670-subject first cohort, supplied the donors. The TCR comes from a woman under 30 in good health and CMV-seropositive. The chain joins TRBV13 to TRBJ2-7; 10 bases line up with TRBD1. Input material: PBMCs. The CDR3 protein is CASSLHGTGVTYEQYF. DNA of the CDR3: TGTGCCAGCAGCCTCCACGGGACAGGGGTAACCTACGAGCAGTACTTC. Full variable domain (rest looked up from reference TRBV13 and TRBJ2-7): AAGVIQSPRHLIKEKRETATLKCYPIPRHDTVYWYQQGPGQDPQFLISFYEKMQSDKGSIPDRFSAQQFSDYHSELNMSSLELGDSALYFCASSLHGTGVTYEQYFGPGTRLTVT.